This TCR beta chain comes out of a study of beta chain features in type 1 diabetes (dated by TCRdb to 2016 to 2019). Study-level background: Mean age, gender distribution, total cell number and subset yield were not different between patients and healthy donors. A total of roughly 99 million sorted cells were examined across all samples, and the number of cells per subset was strongly correlated with RNA yield. The study compared TCRB repertoires of sorted circulating CD4+ T cell subsets between recently diagnosed type 1 diabetes patients and matched healthy donors. Whereas all 28 donors provided naive and central memory subsets, regulatory and stem cell-like memory subsets were isolated from just 8 patients and roughly 8 healthy donors. What the work shows at the level of the full study, not this receptor alone: Because cDNA was sequenced instead of genomic DNA, activated cells with high expression could be over-represented, although the groups did not differ in activation or CD3 levels. In all four CD4+ subsets, TCRB CDR3 length was moderately but significantly shorter in type 1 diabetes patients. Naive, central memory and regulatory TCRB repertoires appeared to be more similar among patients than among healthy donors. Shorter templates might have been favored by PCR, but patient and control samples were amplified and corrected together, so both groups would have been affected equally by any skew. At VDJ recombination sites, patients with type 1 diabetes made fewer insertions and deleted more nucleotides, a pattern implying thymic rearrangement abnormalities. Because small numbers of individuals were included in the HLA sub-analyses, any influence of HLA type on TCRB rearrangement was left unresolved.

The High Capacity cDNA Reverse Transcription Kit was used to reverse transcribe all of the isolated RNA, meaning that expressed TCRB transcripts were what got sequenced. Deep immunoSEQ sequencing was performed on naive, central memory and regulatory T cell samples, with an average of around 3.4 million total reads per sample. After sorted cells were lysed in RLT buffer, RNA was extracted with DNase-treated RNeasy Micro or Mini kits, with the choice depending on cell number. Each cell subset was processed on its own to prevent cross-contamination, while patient and healthy donor samples were processed together. TCRB sequences were amplified from cDNA with the immunoSEQ multiplex PCR, producing 87-bp fragments spanning the CDR3 region. Sequencing of the amplicons was done on the Illumina HiSeq platform. The original methods were these. PCR bias was corrected computationally using synthetic template baselines, and reads within Hamming distance 2 were collapsed, with unmergeable singletons discarded. By aligning reads against IMGT, V, D and J genes, CDR3 length, and insertions or deletions at six rearrangement sites were assigned. Within each subset, clonotype counts were normalized to the number of sorted cells before true diversity and Gini coefficients were calculated with the tcR R package. Repertoire sharing was quantified using the overlap coefficient calculated on TCRB nucleotide sequences. TCRdb mirrors the immuneACCESS table, restricted to in-frame sequences. Some clones are absent from its copies; in checked studies, under half trace to an unresolved V gene, and the reason for the others is unknown. The V and J calls and clone size come from that table; D and trimming were worked out from the DNA. The sample yields around 250,000 clones; 25% to 30% were counted once. Roughly 4.1% of the sample is in the top ten clones.

On this clone itself: What this receptor recognizes is not known. There are no base qualities to consult, and no much larger clone falls within one base.

The CDR3 runs 14 amino acids, cysteine and phenylalanine included. Only CDR3 DNA remains: 42 bases, in frame from the first base. In the germline V gene, CDR1 corresponds to SGHRS and CDR2 to YFSETQ. Trimming removed 1 base from V and 5 bases from J, leaving 9 bases between the germline ends. Each donor gave one peripheral blood draw, roughly 0.12 L on average, collected into heparinised tubes. Using a panel that included CD45RO, CCR7, CD25, CD127, CD95 and CD27, naive, central memory, regulatory and stem cell-like memory CD4+ T cells were sorted on a BD FACSAria II. Purity was above 95% for every sorted population. PBMCs were isolated right away by Lymphoprep density gradient centrifugation and were stained directly, without culture. So that batch effects would be minimized, each experiment stained and sorted samples in pairs, pairing one healthy donor with one patient.

The rearranged segments are TRBV5-1 and TRBJ2-2; the D gene is perhaps TRBD2, from 6 matching bases. The sample consisted of central memory CD4+ T cells from blood. This TCR came from a man aged 30 to 45 in good health. The CDR3 reads CASSLTGGTGELFF. The DNA sequence follows: TGCGCCAGCAGCTTGACAGGAGGGACCGGGGAGCTGTTTTTT.